This TCR beta chain was recovered during a study of blood T cell repertoires in COVID-19. The overall study: Samples came from the United States, Italy and Spain, spanning acute and convalescent COVID-19. In each case, the material was cDNA or gDNA derived from T cells, B-cell-depleted T cells, or PBMCs.

In the original analysis: It was from reference gene primer amplification that nucleated cell counts were estimated. The table came from immunoSEQ multiplex PCR; TCRdb's copy has only in-frame clones and leaves some out. Clone size and V and J calls were adopted from that table, with D and trimming inferred from the DNA. The table has 60,000 to 85,000 clones, 86% seen once. CDR1 and CDR2 from the germline V gene are LNHDA and SQIVND (reference sequence). Trimming removed 3 bases from V and 3 bases from J, with 5 bases in between. There are 12 residues in the CDR3. The source is a human donor in a cohort sampled during active COVID-19. The chain combines TRBV19 with TRBJ1-2; D remains unclear. The sample was peripheral blood. The CDR3 spells CASSISDYGYTF. CDR3 DNA sequence: TGTGCCAGTAGTATTTCGGACTATGGCTACACCTTC.